This TCR beta chain was found in a study of shared clonotypes between healthy human individuals. Measured with immunoSEQ multiplex PCR; TCRdb has only the in-frame clones, and not every one. This sample has around 2.1 million clones; approximately 95% occur once, and the top ten carry over 0.1%. Comments on this clone: Its specificity is unknown.

General study points: On the whole, naive subsets had larger estimated richness than memory subsets had.

The length of the CDR3 is 14 residues. J lost 7 bases, V lost 4 bases, and 7 bases had no gene match. Germline CDR1 and CDR2: KGHSH and LQKENI. The chain joins TRBV18 to TRBJ2-1; 7 bases align to TRBD1. Material for sequencing was naive CD4+ T cells sorted from blood. As for subset: CD45RA+ positively selected. This sequence originates from a young man in good health. CDR3 sequence reads: CASSLGQDSNEQFF. Here the CDR3 DNA reads TGTGCCAGCTCACTAGGACAGGACAGTAATGAGCAGTTCTTC. The entire variable domain, with the rest obtained from reference TRBV18 and TRBJ2-1, is as follows: NAGVMQNPRHLVRRRGQEARLRCSPMKGHSHVYWYRQLPEEGLKFMVYLQKENIIDESGMPKERFSAEFPKEGPSILRIQQVVRGDSAAYFCASSLGQDSNEQFFGPGTRLTVL.